The rows below give T cell receptor beta chains drawn from one sample of a study of CD8 T cells in ankylosing spondylitis. TCRdb reprocessed the 5' RACE reads via MiXCR and lists one record per CDR3 protein. The sample records roughly 700,000 distinct CDR3 sequences, under 20% being singletons. Sequenced: blood, either unsorted or a sorted T cell fraction (not recorded which). The receptor set was obtained from a male donor with ankylosing spondylitis. Both conserved end residues are part of each CDR3. A D gene is named only where the DNA matches it firmly. The size entry is marked missing in some rows and otherwise reads once, few, many or a size class.

NA	TRBV30	few	TRBJ2-1	TGTGCCTGGAGTGTACGGTTCGACAATGAGCAGTTCTTC	CAWSVRFDNEQFF
NA	TRBV15	few	TRBJ1-3	TGTGCCACCAGCAGTGGAGGGAGTAGCAACACCATATATTTT	CATSSGGSSNTIYF
NA	TRBV20-1	NA	TRBJ2-2	TGCAGTGCTAGAGATCGGCAGGGGGGAGGGACCGGGGAGCTGTTTTTT	CSARDRQGGGTGELFF
NA	TRBV11-3	few	TRBJ1-1	TGTGCCAGCAGCTTAGGGGGACGGTTGAACACTGAAGCTTTCTTT	CASSLGGRLNTEAFF
TRBD2	TRBV28	few	TRBJ2-3	TGTGCCAGCAGTTCCCCAATAGCGGGAGTCCCTGGGAGCACAGATACGCAGTATTTT	CASSSPIAGVPGSTDTQYF
TRBD2	TRBV12-3/TRBV12-4	NA	TRBJ2-7	TGTGCCAGCAGTACCGGACTAGCGGGAGAGGGCTACGAGCAGTACTTC	CASSTGLAGEGYEQYF
TRBD2	TRBV5-1	many	TRBJ2-1	TGCGCCAGCAACAAGGCCCCGGGACTAGCGGGCAATGAGCAGTTCTTC	CASNKAPGLAGNEQFF
NA	TRBV6-5	NA	TRBJ1-1	TGTGCCAGCAGTTACAGGAGGGGGGCTACTGAAGCTTTCTTT	CASSYRRGATEAFF
NA	TRBV7-8	many	TRBJ2-1	TGTGCCAGCAGCCCCGGTAGGAATGAGCAGTTCTTC	CASSPGRNEQFF
NA	TRBV2	NA	TRBJ1-1	TGTGCCAGCATGAAGGACATGAACACTGAAGCTTTCTTT	CASMKDMNTEAFF
NA	TRBV29-1	NA	TRBJ1-1	TGCAGCGTTGCTGATTTATCAGGGTCTCTCCCCCCCGTAGCTTTCTTT	CSVADLSGSLPPVAFF
TRBD1	TRBV10-3	few	TRBJ1-5	TGTGCCATCAGTGGGACAGGGGGTTCGAATCAGCCCCAGCATTTT	CAISGTGGSNQPQHF
NA	TRBV24-1	few	TRBJ2-2	TGTGCCACCAGTGATACAGGGTCCTCCGGGGAGCTGTTTTTT	CATSDTGSSGELFF
TRBD2	TRBV4-3	NA	TRBJ2-7	TGCGCCAGCAGCCAAGATCGGGGGGAGGTAGCCTACGAGCAGTACTTC	CASSQDRGEVAYEQYF
TRBD2	TRBV5-1	NA	TRBJ2-7	TGCGCCAGCAGCTATGCTTGGGGGGGGGAAAACCCCTACGAGCAGTACTTC	CASSYAWGGENPYEQYF
TRBD2	TRBV5-6	few	TRBJ2-5	TGTGCCAGCAGCACCAGGACTAGCAGAAACCAAGAGACCCAGTACTTC	CASSTRTSRNQETQYF
NA	TRBV4-3	few	TRBJ2-5	TGCGCCAGCAGCCAAGATATGGCGGGATTAGAGACCCAGTACTTC	CASSQDMAGLETQYF
NA	TRBV4-3	many	TRBJ2-1	TGCGCCAGCAGCGCCAATGAGCAGTTCTTC	CASSANEQFF
NA	TRBV6-5	many	TRBJ1-5	TGTGCCAGCAGTTTATCCGGGACAAGCAATCAGCCCCAGCATTTT	CASSLSGTSNQPQHF
NA	TRBV11-2	NA	TRBJ1-1	TGTGCCAGCAGCTCTACGTTTGGCAGCACTGAAGCTTTCTTT	CASSSTFGSTEAFF
TRBD1	TRBV28	NA	TRBJ2-7	TGTGCCAGTCACCCGACAGGGGGTCTCTACGAGCAGTACTTC	CASHPTGGLYEQYF
TRBD1	TRBV7-3	few	TRBJ1-6	TGTGCCAGCAGCCCAGGGGGAAATTCACCCCTCCACTTT	CASSPGGNSPLHF
TRBD2	TRBV20-1	NA	TRBJ2-1	TGCAGTGCTAGAGTTGCGTTTGCGGGGGGTTACAATGAGCAGTTCTTC	CSARVAFAGGYNEQFF
NA	TRBV12-3/TRBV12-4	many	TRBJ2-7	TGTGCCAGCAGTCCGGGGGGCCACGAGCAGTACTTC	CASSPGGHEQYF
TRBD1	TRBV20-1	NA	TRBJ1-1	TGCAGTGCTTCTACCTGGACAGGGGTTAAGGCGAACACTGAAGCTTTCTTT	CSASTWTGVKANTEAFF
TRBD2	TRBV12-3/TRBV12-4	NA	TRBJ2-1	TGTGCCAGCAGTTTAGAGGCTAGCGGGAGGCTTACCGAGAGGAATGAGCAGTTCTTC	CASSLEASGRLTERNEQFF
TRBD2	TRBV28	few	TRBJ2-3	TGTGCCAGCAGCCCGATGTCGGGGGGAATTAGGTGGGATACGCAGTATTTT	CASSPMSGGIRWDTQYF
TRBD1	TRBV12-3/TRBV12-4	few	TRBJ1-2	TGTGCCAGCAGTGGGGGACAGGGGGTTGCAGCTAACTATGGCTACACCTTC	CASSGGQGVAANYGYTF
NA	TRBV4-3	NA	TRBJ2-7	TGCGCCAGCAGCCAACATAGAACTCAGGGGGGTCCCTACGAGCAGTACTTC	CASSQHRTQGGPYEQYF
TRBD1	TRBV6-1	few	TRBJ1-1	TGTGCCAGCAGTGCTGACAGGGTCTGGAACACTGAAGCTTTCTTT	CASSADRVWNTEAFF
TRBD1	TRBV13	NA	TRBJ1-3	TGTGCCAGCAGCCCAGGGGGGGACTCTGGAAACACCATATATTTT	CASSPGGDSGNTIYF
TRBD2	TRBV20-1	NA	TRBJ2-1	TGCAGTGCTAGCCCGACTAGCGGGAGCGTCAGGGAGCAGTTCTTC	CSASPTSGSVREQFF
NA	TRBV11-1	NA	TRBJ2-1	TGTGCCAGCAGCTTAGGGTTAGTGGATGAGCAGTTCTTC	CASSLGLVDEQFF
NA	TRBV5-5	NA	TRBJ1-4	TGTGCCAGCAGCTTGCAGGGCGTAGCAGATGAAAAACTGTTTTTT	CASSLQGVADEKLFF
NA	TRBV20-1	few	TRBJ2-5	TGCAGTGCTAGAGTGTATTCAGTTGGGGAGACCCAGTACTTC	CSARVYSVGETQYF
NA	TRBV29-1	many	TRBJ2-4	TGCAGCGTTCGTGCTTCGGGGTCCAAAAACATTCAGTACTTC	CSVRASGSKNIQYF
TRBD2	TRBV3-1	few	TRBJ2-7	TGTGCCAGCAGCCAGACTAGCGGGATAGGTGAGCAGTACTTC	CASSQTSGIGEQYF
TRBD2	TRBV5-1	many	TRBJ2-1	TGCGCCAGCAGCTATCTAGCGGGGGGCCGGGGTGGCAATGAGCAGTTCTTC	CASSYLAGGRGGNEQFF
NA	TRBV11-3	NA	TRBJ2-2	TGTGCCAGCGGCAGAACCGGGGAGCTGTTTTTT	CASGRTGELFF
NA	TRBV12-2	NA	TRBJ1-2	TGTGCAAGTCGCCCGACAGTAGTCTATGGCTACACCTTC	CASRPTVVYGYTF
NA	TRBV9	NA	TRBJ1-2	TGTGCCAGCAGCGTTGCGCGGGAGGGCTATGGCTACACCTTC	CASSVAREGYGYTF
NA	TRBV6-5	few	TRBJ2-2	TGTGCCAGCAGTTACTTCGGCAGGGGGAACACCGGGGAGCTGTTTTTT	CASSYFGRGNTGELFF
TRBD2	TRBV7-3	few	TRBJ2-1	TGTGCCAGCAGCTTAATCCATGAGGAGCCGACCGCTAGCGGGAACTACAATGAGCAGTTCTTC	CASSLIHEEPTASGNYNEQFF
NA	TRBV5-5	NA	TRBJ2-4	TGTGCCAGCAGCCGAACGGACAGTGACAAAAACATTCAGTACTTC	CASSRTDSDKNIQYF
NA	TRBV7-9	NA	TRBJ2-5	TGTGCCAGCAGCTTAGCCTCGACAGCCTCCGAGACCCAGTACTTC	CASSLASTASETQYF
NA	TRBV5-1	NA	TRBJ2-2	TGCGCCAGCAGCTTGTTGCCAGGGGCTGGGGAGCTGTTTTTT	CASSLLPGAGELFF
NA	TRBV12-3/TRBV12-4	few	TRBJ2-1	TGTGCCAGCAGTTTACTCTCCAGGGTGGGCAATGAGCAGTTCTTC	CASSLLSRVGNEQFF